This entry features one T cell receptor beta chain sequence. Source study methods: Scientists estimated how many nucleated cells there were by amplifying reference gene primers. Sequenced by immunoSEQ multiplex PCR; TCRdb stores in-frame clones only, minus some. That table is the source of V, J and clone size, and D and trimming were worked out from the DNA. The data show around 260,000 clones, about nine tenths seen once. This sample stems from a study of blood T cell repertoires in COVID-19. In the study overall: PBMCs, B-cell-depleted T cells, or T cells provided the cDNA or gDNA that made up the material.

Per germline, CDR1 LNHDA and CDR2 SQIVND (reference sequence). This CDR3 spans 15 amino acids. Between the trimmed V and J ends, which lost 1 base and 2 bases, there was a span of 12 bases. The receptor comes from a man aged 40-55 years who had recovered from COVID-19. The specimen was peripheral blood. This chain links TRBV19 with TRBJ2-7; TRBD1 is a possible D gene (6 bases). CDR3 bases: TGTGCCAGTAGTATAGCCCTATCAGGGGCCTACGAGCAGTACTTC. This sequence encodes CASSIALSGAYEQYF. The complete variable domain, with remaining parts taken from reference TRBV19 and TRBJ2-7, reads DGGITQSPKYLFRKEGQNVTLSCEQNLNHDAMYWYRQDPGQGLRLIYYSQIVNDFQKGDIAEGYSVSREKKESFPLTVTSAQKNPTAFYLCASSIALSGAYEQYFGPGTRLTVT.